Following are 21 T cell receptor beta chains from one sample sequenced in a study of T cell changes during pregnancy in multiple sclerosis. Generated by immunoSEQ multiplex PCR, the TCRdb table keeps only in-frame clones and is missing some. The sample records around 55,000 clones, around 93% being singletons. The source was CD8+ T cells from peripheral blood mononuclear cells, collected in the second trimester of pregnancy. Receptors originate from a female donor with multiple sclerosis, enrolled in a pregnancy study.

The V and J genes are TRBV2 and TRBJ2-5, with D maybe TRBD2 (6 bases). V dropped 8 bases and J dropped 5 bases, with 12 bases sitting between them. The CDR3 contains 12 residues. The germline gives CDR1 SNHLY, CDR2 FYNNEI. The CDR3 DNA reads as TGTGCCAGCCGGGACTTAGAGGAGACCCAGTACTTC. Translated, it gives CASRDLEETQYF.

The chain joins TRBV11-1 to TRBJ2-3; a possible D gene is TRBD1 (6 bases). The germline V and J ends were trimmed by 4 bases and 4 bases, with 18 bases remaining between them. CDR3 length: 16 amino acids. CDR1 is SGHAT, CDR2 FQDESV, per germline (reference sequence). Here the CDR3 DNA reads TGTGCCAGCAGCTCTACCCCCCGGGACACCTCAGATACGCAGTATTTT. Residues: CASSSTPRDTSDTQYF.

This clone was picked up one time. The chain couples TRBV6-5 to TRBJ2-7; unclear D gene. The germline V and J ends were trimmed by 2 bases and 2 bases, with 7 bases remaining between them. The CDR3 extends over 13 amino acids. Per the germline V gene, CDR1 is MNHEY and CDR2 is SVGAGI. The CDR3 coding sequence is TGTGCCAGCAGTTACGCAGTAACCTACGAGCAGTACTTC. It yields the protein CASSYAVTYEQYF.

This clone was picked up one time. The rearrangement uses TRBV18 and TRBJ1-4; TRBD1 matches at 8 bases. Trimming removed 3 bases from V and 6 bases from J; junction bases left unmatched: 3. The CDR3 length is 14 residues. The germline CDR1 and CDR2 sequences are KGHSH and LQKENI. CDR3 loop: CASSPGQGDEKLFF. The CDR3 DNA reads as TGTGCCAGCTCACCCGGACAGGGCGATGAAAAACTGTTTTTT.

This chain connects TRBV9 to TRBJ1-2; D might be TRBD1 (5 bases). V was clipped by 0 bases and J by 5 bases, with 17 bases between them. There are 16 residues in the CDR3. CDR1 is SGDLS, CDR2 YYNGEE, per germline. CDR3 sequence reads: CASSVVPSGGEYGYTF. In DNA, the CDR3 is TGTGCCAGCAGCGTAGTACCCTCCGGGGGAGAATATGGCTACACCTTC.

The chain recombines TRBV9 with TRBJ2-7; TRBD2 is a possible D gene (6 bases). The V gene's germline CDR1 is SGDLS and CDR2 YYNGEE. V lost 3 bases and J 1 base, leaving 11 bases between the germline ends. The CDR3 covers 14 residues. CDR3: CASSAWGESYEQYF. The DNA of the CDR3 is TGTGCCAGCAGCGCCTGGGGGGAATCCTACGAGCAGTACTTC.

The gene calls are TRBV7-9 and TRBJ1-1, with D unclear. Germline CDR1 SEHNR, CDR2 FQNEAQ (reference sequence). V was shortened by 5 bases and J by 0 bases, with 10 bases between the two germline ends. CDR3 length equals 14 residues. In nucleotides, the CDR3 is TGTGCCAGCAGCCCACTCCCCATGAACACTGAAGCTTTCTTT. It codes for CASSPLPMNTEAFF.

This clone was seen only once. This chain uses TRBV7-6 with TRBJ2-2, with TRBD1 matching over 8 bases. The CDR3 runs 21 residues. V shed 2 bases and J 5 bases; nucleotides not matched to a gene: 22. Germline CDR1 reads SGHVS; CDR2 reads FNYEAQ. The CDR3 DNA reads as TGTGCCAGCAGCTTAAGTCCCGCCGCTTGGACAGGGACGTTGTGGACCGGGGAGCTGTTTTTT. Protein: CASSLSPAAWTGTLWTGELFF. Full variable domain (missing parts from reference TRBV7-6 and TRBJ2-2): GAGVSQSPRYKVTKRGQDVALRCDPISGHVSLYWYRQALGQGPEFLTYFNYEAQQDKSGLPNDRFSAERPEGSISTLTIQRTEQRDSAMYRCASSLSPAAWTGTLWTGELFFGEGSRLTVL.

The chain uses TRBV7-9 and TRBJ2-2; D gene uncertain. The germline V gene has CDR1 SEHNR and CDR2 FQNEAQ (reference sequence). With 5 bases removed from V and 6 bases from J, the gap between germline ends came to 7 bases. This CDR3 comprises 12 residues. The CDR3 loop reads CASSASSGELFF. The CDR3 DNA follows: TGTGCCAGCAGCGCTAGTTCCGGGGAGCTGTTTTTT.

CDR3 nucleotide sequence: TGTGCCAGCAGTGAATCCCTAGCGGGGGGTTCGCGCACCGGGGAGCTGTTTTTT. Translated, it gives CASSESLAGGSRTGELFF. The chain employs TRBV2 and TRBJ2-2, with 11 nucleotides matching TRBD2. Germline values: CDR1 SNHLY, CDR2 FYNNEI. The CDR3 contains 18 residues. After removal of 2 bases from V and 4 bases from J, the junction contained 9 bases not matched to a gene.

The genes are TRBV28 and TRBJ2-7, with a possible D match to TRBD1 (6 bases). Trimming left V 5 bases short and J 4 bases short, with 27 bases between. Germline V lookup: CDR1 MDHEN, CDR2 SYDVKM. This CDR3 has 18 residues. As DNA, the CDR3 is TGTGCCAGCAGTCCATCGTTCTACAGGGTAGAACCGGCGTACGAGCAGTACTTC. Residues: CASSPSFYRVEPAYEQYF.

The chain is built from TRBV5-8 and TRBJ2-7; D is undetermined. V lost 4 bases and J lost 0, with 11 bases in between. Looked up from germline, CDR1 is SGHTS and CDR2 is YDEGEE. The CDR3 has 14 residues. DNA of the CDR3: TGTGCCAGCAGCCTCAAAGCCTTCTCCTACGAGCAGTACTTC. Protein: CASSLKAFSYEQYF.

V usage is TRBV4-1 and J usage is TRBJ1-1; D perhaps matches TRBD1 (5 bases). CDR3 length equals 16 residues. Trimming took off 0 bases at V and 4 bases at J, with 15 bases between the two ends. Germline CDR1 reads MGHRA; CDR2 reads YSYEKL. The CDR3 DNA follows: TGCGCCAGCAGCCAAGAGTGGCCCCGGGGGGGCACTGAAGCTTTCTTT. Translating gives CASSQEWPRGGTEAFF.

The chain employs TRBV4-2 and TRBJ2-5; maybe TRBD2 (6 bases). Per the germline V gene, CDR1 is LGHNA and CDR2 is YNFKEQ. This CDR3 comprises 18 residues. V dropped 4 bases and J dropped 2 bases, with 23 bases sitting between them. CDR3: CASSPHYRIVADQETQYF. CDR3 bases: TGTGCCAGCAGCCCCCACTATCGAATAGTAGCGGATCAAGAGACCCAGTACTTC.

The J gene is TRBJ2-2, the V gene TRBV6-5, with TRBD2 as a possible D gene (6 bases). The germline gives CDR1 MNHEY, CDR2 SVGAGI. There are 13 residues in the CDR3. V was cut by 2 bases and J by 6 bases, with 7 bases left in between. The chain's CDR3 is CASSYGTAGELFF. The CDR3 DNA reads as TGTGCCAGCAGTTACGGGACTGCCGGGGAGCTGTTTTTT.

The chain carries TRBV9 and TRBJ2-1, with 7 positions matching TRBD2. The CDR3 runs 16 residues. The germline CDR1 and CDR2 sequences are SGDLS and YYNGEE. After removal of 0 bases from V and 0 bases from J, the junction contained 3 bases not matched to a gene. The DNA for the CDR3 is TGTGCCAGCAGCGTAGATGGCGGGAGCTCCTACAATGAGCAGTTCTTC. Translation gives CASSVDGGSSYNEQFF.

This chain connects TRBV11-2 to TRBJ2-3; 8 positions agree with TRBD2. V was pared by 5 bases and J by 10 bases, with 8 bases of the junction left unmatched. This CDR3 is 13 amino acids long. Germline V gives CDR1 SGHAT, CDR2 FQNNGV. The CDR3 region has the DNA TGTGCCAGCAGCCCCGGGACTAGAGTGGCGCAGTATTTT. It codes for CASSPGTRVAQYF.

V and J are TRBV7-3 and TRBJ2-1, with a weak D call TRBD2 (6 bases). This CDR3 comprises 13 residues. The germline V gene encodes CDR1 SGHTA and CDR2 FQGTGA. The ends were cut back, 5 bases at V and 6 bases at J, with 11 bases in the middle. The CDR3 reads CASSTLATNEQFF. CDR3 DNA sequence: TGTGCCAGCAGCACGCTAGCGACCAATGAGCAGTTCTTC.

In DNA, the CDR3 is TGTGCCAGCAGTGTCCCCCGCTCCTACAATGAGCAGTTCTTC. This codes for CASSVPRSYNEQFF. The chain carries TRBV6-1 and TRBJ2-1; unclear D gene. CDR3 size: 14 residues. Trimming pared 4 bases from V and 0 bases from J, leaving 7 bases between. Germline V gene lookup returns CDR1 MNHNS and CDR2 SASEGT.

The chain joins TRBV5-4 to TRBJ1-6, with D perhaps TRBD1 (5 bases). The CDR3 runs to 14 residues. V gave up 0 bases and J gave up 10 bases, with 11 bases separating them. The germline V gene has CDR1 SGHNT and CDR2 YYREEE (reference sequence). Here the CDR3 reads CASSLENGGSPLHF. CDR3 nucleotides: TGTGCCAGCAGCTTGGAAAACGGGGGATCACCCCTCCACTTT.

V and J are TRBV7-6 and TRBJ1-2, with 7 positions matching TRBD1. There are 14 residues in the CDR3. Losses at the gene ends were 5 bases for V and 2 bases for J; bases not matched to a gene: 5. The germline V gene has CDR1 SGHVS and CDR2 FNYEAQ. This chain's CDR3 is CASSREGANYGYTF. CDR3 DNA sequence: TGTGCCAGCAGCCGCGAGGGGGCCAACTATGGCTACACCTTC.